The 25 T cell receptor beta chains below were found in one sample sequenced in a study of cytomegalovirus exposure and HLA in healthy donors (dated by TCRdb to about 2017). Library preparation employed the immunoSEQ multiplex PCR assay. For the multiplex PCR, a mixture combining 60 forward primers for TCR Vbeta segments and 13 reverse primers for TCR Jbeta segments was used. TCRdb stores this immuneACCESS table with in-frame sequences only. Part of the clones is absent; in the studies checked, under half of the shortfall reflects unresolved V genes, and no reason is known for the rest. This sample comprises approximately 140,000 clones, around 77% of them detected only once. Over 0.9% of the sample belongs to the ten largest clones. The material sequenced was PBMCs. These receptors originate from a woman aged 55-69 years in good health and CMV-seronegative.

This chain uses TRBV7-6 with TRBJ2-7, with a possible D match to TRBD2 (6 bases). This CDR3 is 15 amino acids long. V was clipped by 4 bases and J by 7 bases, with 20 bases between them. The germline gives CDR1 SGHVS, CDR2 FNYEAQ. The CDR3 sequence is CASSYLSGGSGEQYF. CDR3 nucleotides: TGTGCCAGCAGCTACCTAAGCGGAGGGTCTGGGGAGCAGTACTTC.

V is TRBV4-1 and J is TRBJ1-5, with TRBD1 matching over 8 bases. V lost 4 bases and J lost 0; bases outside the gene matches: 8. The length of the CDR3 is 17 residues. In germline, CDR1 is MGHRA, CDR2 YSYEKL. The CDR3 DNA follows: TGCGCCAGCAGCCCAGGGGACAGGAGAAATAGCAATCAGCCCCAGCATTTT. Amino acids: CASSPGDRRNSNQPQHF.

V usage is TRBV19 and J usage is TRBJ1-5, with D perhaps TRBD1 (5 bases). CDR1 is LNHDA, CDR2 SQIVND, per germline (reference sequence). The CDR3 runs to 15 residues. Trimming shortened V by 3 bases and J by 7 bases, and 16 bases separated the two germline ends. CDR3 in DNA: TGTGCCAGTAGTATGTGGGGCAGGAATGGACAGCCCCAGCATTTT. It specifies CASSMWGRNGQPQHF.

The chain combines TRBV5-1 with TRBJ1-2; D is unclear. The germline V gene has CDR1 SGHRS and CDR2 YFSETQ. This CDR3 comprises 14 residues. Trimming pared 4 bases from V and 2 bases from J, leaving 12 bases between. This chain's CDR3 is CASSENSLNYGYTF. CDR3 DNA: TGCGCCAGCAGCGAAAACAGCCTAAACTATGGCTACACCTTC.

The chain joins TRBV27 to TRBJ1-1; 7 nucleotides line up with TRBD1. The V gene's germline CDR1 is MNHEY and CDR2 SMNVEV (reference sequence). The V segment lost 7 bases and the J segment 6 bases; nucleotides outside the gene matches: 11. The CDR3 extends over 14 amino acids. CDR3 sequence reads: CASTRQGTWSEAFF. The CDR3 DNA is TGTGCCAGCACCCGACAGGGAACTTGGTCTGAAGCTTTCTTT.

This clone was recorded a few times. V and J are TRBV7-9 and TRBJ2-5, with 9 bases identical to TRBD2. Germline CDR1 and CDR2: SEHNR and FQNEAQ (reference sequence). This CDR3 has 15 residues. V was pared by 3 bases and J by 1 base, with 3 bases of the junction left unmatched. The CDR3 region is CASSLISGGQETQYF. The CDR3 DNA follows: TGTGCCAGCAGCTTGATTAGCGGGGGCCAAGAGACCCAGTACTTC.

This clone turned up a few times. The chain combines TRBV30 with TRBJ2-5; TRBD2 matches at 7 bases. The CDR3 extends over 18 amino acids. Trimming removed 1 base from V and 2 bases from J; junction bases left unmatched: 16. Germline-derived CDR1 and CDR2 are GTSNPN and SVGIG (reference sequence). The CDR3 DNA sequence: TGTGCCTGGAGTGGGGGGGGGTGGGCGCAGGGTAGGCAAGAGACCCAGTACTTC. Protein sequence: CAWSGGGWAQGRQETQYF.

The chain carries TRBV5-1 and TRBJ2-3; 11 nucleotides agree with TRBD2. Germline CDR1 and CDR2: SGHRS and YFSETQ. CDR3 length: 18 residues. V was pared by 4 bases and J by 0 bases, with 10 bases of the junction left unmatched. CDR3 loop: CASSLLAGVASSTDTQYF. The CDR3 region has the DNA TGCGCCAGCAGCCTACTAGCGGGAGTCGCTTCTAGCACAGATACGCAGTATTTT.

CDR3 bases: TGTGCCAGCAGTCCTAGCGGACCCACAGATACGCAGTATTTT. It is translated as CASSPSGPTDTQYF. The chain uses TRBV7-9 and TRBJ2-3; 7 bases map to TRBD2. The germline gives CDR1 SEHNR, CDR2 FQNEAQ (reference sequence). Trimming removed 6 bases from V and 2 bases from J; junction bases left unmatched: 5. CDR3 size: 14 residues. Full variable domain (outside the CDR3, taken from reference TRBV7-9 and TRBJ2-3): DTGVSQNPRHKITKRGQNVTFRCDPISEHNRLYWYRQTLGQGPEFLTYFQNEAQLEKSRLLSDRFSAERPKGSFSTLEIQRTEQGDSAMYLCASSPSGPTDTQYFGPGTRLTVL.

The chain joins TRBV7-8 to TRBJ2-3, with TRBD2 matching over 10 bases. V dropped 5 bases and J dropped 5; count of bases not matched to a gene: 7. Germline-derived CDR1 and CDR2 are SGHVS and FQNEAQ. There are 15 residues in the CDR3. The CDR3 coding sequence is TGTGCCAGCAGCGGGAGCGGGGGGGCCGGAGATACGCAGTATTTT. Its protein product is CASSGSGGAGDTQYF.

This sequence joins TRBV9 and TRBJ1-2; TRBD1 is a possible D gene (5 bases). Trimming took off 0 bases at V and 7 bases at J, with 16 bases between the two ends. Germline CDR1 reads SGDLS; CDR2 reads YYNGEE. CDR3 length: 15 residues. The CDR3 loop reads CASSVGATWDFGYTF. The CDR3 nucleotides are TGTGCCAGCAGCGTAGGTGCGACCTGGGACTTTGGCTACACCTTC. Full variable domain (outside the CDR3, taken from reference TRBV9 and TRBJ1-2): DSGVTQTPKHLITATGQRVTLRCSPRSGDLSVYWYQQSLDQGLQFLIQYYNGEERAKGNILERFSAQQFPDLHSELNLSSLELGDSALYFCASSVGATWDFGYTFGSGTRLTVV.

The V and J genes are TRBV7-3 and TRBJ2-3; TRBD1 is a possible D gene (5 bases). Per germline, CDR1 SGHTA and CDR2 FQGTGA. This CDR3 region has 15 residues. The V end was cut by 3 bases, the J end by 2 bases, with 12 bases between. The CDR3 protein is CASSFRADPTDTQYF. In DNA, the CDR3 is TGTGCCAGCAGCTTCAGGGCAGACCCCACAGATACGCAGTATTTT.

The V and J genes are TRBV7-9 and TRBJ2-3, with D perhaps TRBD2 (6 bases). The CDR3 runs to 15 residues. Trimming removed 4 bases at V and 0 bases at J, with 11 bases between. The germline V gene has CDR1 SEHNR and CDR2 FQNEAQ (reference sequence). CDR3 bases: TGTGCCAGCAGCTCCCACCGGGGGAGCACAGATACGCAGTATTTT. Its protein product is CASSSHRGSTDTQYF.

A remark on this clone: Its ends do not fully match the called genes, so a read error is possible. The chain has TRBV7-7 and TRBJ1-1; 8 bases are a match to TRBD1. The CDR3 has 19 residues. Looked up from germline, CDR1 is SSHAT and CDR2 is FNYEAQ (reference sequence). The CDR3 is CASSLAYTRDRMRDTEAFF. CDR3 DNA: TGTGCTAGCAGCTTAGCCTATACTAGGGACAGGATGAGGGACACTGAAGCTTTCTTT.

The chain is built from TRBV5-4 and TRBJ2-1; D might be TRBD1 (6 bases). Germline V gene data show CDR1 as SGHNT and CDR2 as YYREEE (reference sequence). CDR3 size: 14 residues. Trimming removed 4 bases at V and 8 bases at J, with 16 bases between. CDR3 nucleotides: TGTGCCAGCAGCCTCTTTACAGGGAAGGATGAGCAGTTCTTC. Protein product: CASSLFTGKDEQFF.

The chain couples TRBV6-1 to TRBJ1-6, with D hard to call. The CDR3 spans 16 residues. Per germline, CDR1 MNHNS and CDR2 SASEGT. V was clipped by 0 bases and J by 0 bases, with 6 bases between them. CDR3 protein: CASSEALGSYNSPLHF. CDR3 in DNA: TGTGCCAGCAGTGAAGCGCTAGGCTCCTATAATTCACCCCTCCACTTT.

The CDR3 coding sequence is TGTGCCAGCACTCTGGCAGGGGTCTCCTACGAGCAGTACTTC. Protein: CASTLAGVSYEQYF. The rearrangement uses TRBV6-1 and TRBJ2-7; D perhaps matches TRBD1 (6 bases). The germline V gene has CDR1 MNHNS and CDR2 SASEGT. The V end lost 7 bases, the J end lost 0 bases, and 13 bases lay between the germline ends. The CDR3 is 14 amino acids.

This clone has a single count. This chain joins TRBV18 and TRBJ1-1; 7 bases are a match to TRBD1. This CDR3 has 13 amino acids. The junction had 4 bases not matched to a gene; V was cut back by 4 bases and J by 5 bases. CDR1 KGHSH and CDR2 LQKENI come from the germline V gene. The CDR3 coding sequence is TGTGCCAGCTCACAGGGGGCAGAAACTGAAGCTTTCTTT. Translated, it gives CASSQGAETEAFF.

This sequence joins TRBV5-4 and TRBJ2-1; 10 bases align to TRBD2. V lost 4 bases and J lost 4; bases outside the gene matches: 5. Germline values: CDR1 SGHNT, CDR2 YYREEE (reference sequence). CDR3 length: 15 residues. CDR3 region: CASSVTSGAYNEQFF. The CDR3 nucleotides read TGTGCCAGCAGCGTCACTAGCGGGGCGTACAATGAGCAGTTCTTC. Combining the CDR3 with reference TRBV5-4 and TRBJ2-1 gives the whole variable domain ETGVTQSPTHLIKTRGQQVTLRCSSQSGHNTVSWYQQALGQGPQFIFQYYREEENGRGNFPPRFSGLQFPNYSSELNVNALELDDSALYLCASSVTSGAYNEQFFGPGTRLTVL.

The chain joins TRBV7-9 to TRBJ1-1; D is uncertain. Trimming removed 1 base from V and 10 bases from J, with 19 bases in between. This CDR3 is built from 15 residues. Germline-derived CDR1 and CDR2 are SEHNR and FQNEAQ (reference sequence). The CDR3 sequence: CASSLGGSNTAGAFF. CDR3 sequence (DNA): TGTGCCAGCAGCTTAGGGGGATCAAACACTGCGGGAGCTTTCTTT.

The chain has TRBV10-3 and TRBJ2-1; TRBD1 might be the D (6 bases). The V end was cut by 7 bases, the J end by 2 bases, with 18 bases between. The CDR3 consists of 16 residues. The germline gives CDR1 ENHRY, CDR2 SYGVKD. The DNA of the CDR3 is TGTGCCATCACCCCAGGGGCCCCTACCCCCTACAATGAGCAGTTCTTC. It encodes CAITPGAPTPYNEQFF.

The V and J genes are TRBV28 and TRBJ1-6; D ambiguous. Germline loops: CDR1 MDHEN, CDR2 SYDVKM. The CDR3 extends over 11 amino acids. The germline V and J ends were trimmed by 6 bases and 6 bases, with 3 bases remaining between them. CDR3 sequence: CASSSNSPLHF. DNA for the CDR3: TGTGCCAGCAGCTCTAATTCACCCCTCCACTTT.

This sequence joins TRBV7-9 and TRBJ2-2, with D perhaps matching TRBD2 (6 bases). Per the germline V gene, CDR1 is SEHNR and CDR2 is FQNEAQ (reference sequence). The CDR3 is made up of 14 amino acids. Trimming took off 1 base at V and 5 bases at J, with 8 bases between the two ends. In DNA, the CDR3 is TGTGCCAGCAGCTTAGGCGGGGCGACCGGGGAGCTGTTTTTT. The encoded protein is CASSLGGATGELFF.

The chain links TRBV6-1 to TRBJ1-2; TRBD1 aligns across 10 bases. This CDR3 contains 15 residues. V lost 3 bases to trimming and J lost 6 bases; unmatched junction nucleotides: 7. Germline CDR1 MNHNS, CDR2 SASEGT. CDR3 residues: CASSEVRQGAHGYTF. As DNA, the CDR3 is TGTGCCAGCAGTGAGGTGAGACAGGGGGCGCATGGCTACACCTTC.

The chain combines TRBV9 with TRBJ2-1, with 11 bases fitting TRBD2. This CDR3 spans 17 amino acids. Germline assignment: CDR1 SGDLS and CDR2 YYNGEE. The V and J ends lost 1 base and 8 bases, in that order; junction bases with no gene match: 11. The CDR3 is CASSVLPGTSGSHEQFF. The DNA for the CDR3 is TGTGCCAGCAGCGTACTCCCCGGCACTAGCGGGAGTCATGAGCAGTTCTTC.